This note documents a single T cell receptor beta chain sequence. Its antigen is not known. Other nucleotide sequences in the sample specify the same CDR3. Trimming stripped 3 bases from V and 1 base from J, with 9 bases between. The CDR3 runs 13 residues. Germline loops: CDR1 GTSNPN, CDR2 SVGIG (reference sequence). This sample stems from a study of shared clonotypes between healthy human individuals. Only Caucasian adults living in Nashville, Tennessee served as donors. Findings and caveats of the study: Naive subsets generally had larger estimated richness than memory subsets.

Assay: immunoSEQ multiplex PCR; the TCRdb copy retains only in-frame clones and omits some. The sample has about 2 million clones, 85% to 95% seen once. The rearrangement uses TRBV30 and TRBJ2-5; D tentatively fits TRBD1 or TRBD2 (6 bases each). This clonotype originated in a man between 18 and 35 years old in good health. Sample: naive CD4+ T cells sorted from blood. Sample subset: CD45RA+ positively selected. As DNA, the CDR3 is TGTGCCTGGAGAGAGGGGGGCCAAGAGACCCAGTACTTC. This sequence encodes CAWREGGQETQYF.